The 7 T cell receptor beta chains presented below share a single source sample, sequenced in a study of Ad26.COV2.S vaccination and SARS-CoV-2 variants. Indicated treatment: roughly 19 received Ad26.COV2.S at low or high dose, single or two shots; five or six received placebo; per-sample allocation not given. Sampling was done on day 63 after the first vaccine or placebo injection. The data were produced by immunoSEQ multiplex PCR, yet TCRdb's version contains in-frame clones alone and is incomplete. The sample gives some 450,000 clones, about 90% of which show up once; roughly 3.9% is in the top ten. The material was peripheral blood, obtained in a trial of Ad26.COV2.S vaccine versus placebo. The receptors come from a person between 18 and 60 years old who received the Ad26.COV2.S COVID-19 vaccine or a placebo.

The chain links TRBV14 to TRBJ2-1; D gene uncertain. V lost 1 base, J lost 4 bases, and 11 bases lay in between. The germline V gene encodes CDR1 SGHDN and CDR2 FVKESK. The CDR3 has 15 amino acids. CDR3 sequence reads: CASSQGSNRYNEQFF. The CDR3 nucleotides are TGTGCCAGCAGCCAAGGATCTAATCGGTACAATGAGCAGTTCTTC.

CDR3 sequence (DNA): TGTGCCAGCAGCTTAGTGGGCTCGAACACCGGGGAGCTGTTTTTT. Amino acid sequence: CASSLVGSNTGELFF. This chain links TRBV7-8 with TRBJ2-2; D not resolved. Germline V gene sequence: CDR1 SGHVS, CDR2 FQNEAQ. V was clipped by 1 base and J by 0 bases, with 6 bases between them. This CDR3 is 15 amino acids long. Looking up the rest from reference TRBV7-8 and TRBJ2-2 gives the full variable domain: GAGVSQSPRYKVAKRGQDVALRCDPISGHVSLFWYQQALGQGPEFLTYFQNEAQLDKSGLPSDRFFAERPEGSVSTLKIQRTQQEDSAVYLCASSLVGSNTGELFFGEGSRLTVL.

This clone was recorded once. The rearrangement uses TRBV18 and TRBJ2-7; D tentatively fits TRBD1 or TRBD2 (5 bases each). Germline CDR1 is KGHSH and CDR2 is LQKENI. The CDR3 sequence is 13 residues long. Deletions cut 3 bases from V and 7 bases from J, with 13 bases between. The CDR3 bases are TGTGCCAGCTCACCGGGACCCTCGGGGGAGCAGTACTTC. This codes for CASSPGPSGEQYF.

The chain couples TRBV19 to TRBJ1-4; D is ambiguous. This CDR3 comprises 13 residues. Deletions cut 3 bases from V and 7 bases from J, with 9 bases between. Germline assignment: CDR1 LNHDA and CDR2 SQIVND (reference sequence). The CDR3 nucleotides are TGTGCCAGTAGTATTGCCGACTTTGAAAAACTGTTTTTT. The encoded protein is CASSIADFEKLFF.

In this sample, this clone turned up a few times. The CDR3 DNA reads as TGTGCCAGCAGCTTAACGGCGGGAGCTGGGCAGCAGTACTTC. It codes for CASSLTAGAGQQYF. V gene TRBV7-3 combines with J gene TRBJ2-7, with 7 bases identical to TRBD2. J lost 8 bases, V lost 0 bases, and 7 bases had no gene match. The CDR3 loop spans 14 amino acids. CDR1 SGHTA and CDR2 FQGTGA come from the germline V gene.

This clone was seen once. V is TRBV7-6 and J is TRBJ1-2; maybe TRBD1 (6 bases). CDR3 length equals 12 residues. Deletions cut 10 bases from V and 4 bases from J, with 13 bases between. Germline-derived CDR1 and CDR2 are SGHVS and FNYEAQ. The CDR3 is CATTGYSYGYTF. Here the CDR3 DNA reads TGTGCCACCACAGGGTACTCCTATGGCTACACCTTC.

V usage is TRBV25-1 and J usage is TRBJ1-1; D possibly corresponds to TRBD1 (6 bases). The germline gives CDR1 MGHDK, CDR2 SYGVNS. The germline V and J ends were trimmed by 1 base and 3 bases, with 12 bases remaining between them. The CDR3 consists of 15 residues. In DNA form, the CDR3 reads TGTGCCAGCAGTGAATTGTGGGGGGCGGACACTGAAGCTTTCTTT. Protein product: CASSELWGADTEAFF.